This TCR beta chain was sequenced for a study of cytomegalovirus exposure and HLA in healthy donors. Study conclusions and caveats: An observed cluster of highly shared sequence variants was recorded as a likely sequencing artifact. Segments of the TCR beta V type were, in most cases, productive about 87% or about 30% of the time in an earlier analysis.

Details on this clone: Its antigen is undetermined.

Use of 60 Vbeta and 13 Jbeta primers characterized the PCR. The protocol was immunoSEQ multiplex PCR, while the TCRdb copy is restricted to in-frame clones and leaves out a portion. The repertoire includes 200,000 or so clones, approximately 84% of them detected once, and approximately 0.26% sits in the top ten. V was shortened by 6 bases and J by 0 bases, with 11 bases between the two germline ends. This CDR3 is built from 15 residues. CDR1 is SGHDN and CDR2 is FVKESK in the germline V gene. The sample comprised PBMCs. The TCR sequence derives from a boy between 5 and 17 years old in good health and CMV-seronegative. The chain recombines TRBV14 with TRBJ2-2, with a weak D call TRBD1 (6 bases). CDR3 sequence reads: CASRKTGANTGELFF. The CDR3 DNA follows: TGTGCCAGCAGAAAGACAGGAGCGAACACCGGGGAGCTGTTTTTT.